The rows below give T cell receptor beta chains drawn from one sample of a study of cytomegalovirus exposure and HLA in healthy donors. Data came from immunoSEQ multiplex PCR; TCRdb stores just in-frame clones and leaves some out. The profile covers roughly 160,000 clones, with 65% to 90% appearing a single time and around 11% taken by the ten largest. Sequencing used PBMCs. These receptors all come from a man aged 50 or older in good health and CMV-seropositive. Both conserved end residues are part of each CDR3. D genes are given only for firm matches. A clone size is listed for some rows: how often the clone was seen (once, few, many), or a class if it is expanded.

>TRBJ2-2|TRBV29-1|.|.
TGCAGCGTTGGCAGGGGAGACGGGGAGCTGTTTTTT
CSVGRGDGELFF
>TRBJ1-3|TRBV5-1|.|.
TGCGCCAGCAGCTCCCAAGGGAGCACCTCTGGAAACACCATATATTTT
CASSSQGSTSGNTIYF
>TRBJ2-7|TRBV5-5|.|TRBD2
TGTGCCAGCAGCTCCGCCCCGACTAGCGGGAGGGCCTACGAGCAGTACTTC
CASSSAPTSGRAYEQYF
>TRBJ2-7|TRBV7-9|.|.
TGTGCCAGCACCTCATCACAGGGGGGGATAAACTTC
CASTSSQGGINF
>TRBJ2-7|TRBV9|.|TRBD1
TGTGCCAGCAGCCCACGGGACAGGGGGCGTGAGCAGTACTTC
CASSPRDRGREQYF
>TRBJ2-7|TRBV9|once|TRBD1
TGTGCCAGCACACAACTGGACAGGGCCCACGAGCAGTACTTC
CASTQLDRAHEQYF
>TRBJ1-5|TRBV4-2|once|TRBD1
TGTGCCAGCAGCCAGGACAGGGGGAGGCATCAGCCCCAGCATTTT
CASSQDRGRHQPQHF
>TRBJ1-1|TRBV7-9|few|.
TGTGCCAGCAGCGGCGGGGGGGGCGGCACTGAAGCTTTCTTT
CASSGGGGGTEAFF
>TRBJ2-2|TRBV5-1|.|.
TGCGCCAGCCGGACGCAGGGGAACACCGGGGAGCTGTTTTTT
CASRTQGNTGELFF
>TRBJ2-2|TRBV11-2|.|.
TGTGCCAGCAGCCTCTTCAAGCGGTTGAACACCGGGGAGCTGTTTTTT
CASSLFKRLNTGELFF
>TRBJ1-2|TRBV7-2|.|.
TGTGCCAGCAGCCAGAGGACAGACCTTAACTATGGCTACACCTTC
CASSQRTDLNYGYTF
>TRBJ1-1|TRBV27|.|.
TGTGCCAGCAGTTTATCTCTAGAGAACACTGAAGCTTTCTTT
CASSLSLENTEAFF
>TRBJ1-4|TRBV29-1|few|TRBD1
TGCAGCGTAGGACAGGGTGGAGAAAAACTGTTTTTT
CSVGQGGEKLFF
>TRBJ2-1|TRBV28|.|.
TGTGCCAGCAGTTTATTAGCGTCAGACTACAATGAGCAGTTCTTC
CASSLLASDYNEQFF
>TRBJ2-1|TRBV7-6|.|TRBD2
TGTGCCAGCAGTCCAATGTCAGCGGGGGCCGACAATGAGCAGTTCTTC
CASSPMSAGADNEQFF
>TRBJ2-1|TRBV11-1|.|TRBD1
TGTGCCAGCAGCCTCGACAGGGGCTCTTACAATGAGCAGTTCTTC
CASSLDRGSYNEQFF
>TRBJ1-3|TRBV12-2|few|.
TGTGCCAGCAGCTTAGCCAATATCTACTCTGGAAACACCATATATTTT
CASSLANIYSGNTIYF
>TRBJ2-1|TRBV11-2|.|TRBD1
TGTGCCAGCAGCAGGGGACAGAGTACCGATGAGCAGTTCTTC
CASSRGQSTDEQFF
>TRBJ2-3|TRBV5-5|.|.
TGTGCCAGCAGCTTAGGGGCAGATACGCAGTATTTT
CASSLGADTQYF
>TRBJ1-1|TRBV19|.|.
TGTGCCAGTAGTATTGGAGTTAAATCTAACACTGAAGCTTTCTTT
CASSIGVKSNTEAFF
>TRBJ2-2|TRBV7-3|.|TRBD1
TGTGCCAGCACCTTAGGGCCCCGACAGGGCAAGAACACCGGGGAGCTGTTTTTT
CASTLGPRQGKNTGELFF
>TRBJ2-7|TRBV28|.|.
TGTGCCAGCAGCCCCCTAGGTAGAGACTACGAGCAGTACTTC
CASSPLGRDYEQYF
>TRBJ1-5|TRBV9|once|TRBD1
TGTGCCAGCAGCGTAGATGGGACAGGAAATCAGCCCCAGCATTTT
CASSVDGTGNQPQHF
>TRBJ2-7|TRBV21-1|.|.
TGTGCCAGCGGAGGACTAACCGTGGACGAGCAGTACTTC
CASGGLTVDEQYF
>TRBJ1-2|TRBV4-3|many|.
TGCGCCAGCAGCTCGGCCGGGTTGTATGGCTACACCTTC
CASSSAGLYGYTF
>TRBJ1-1|TRBV29-1|once|TRBD1
TGCAGCGTTGAGGGTGGGACAGGGAAGAACACTGAAGCTTTCTTT
CSVEGGTGKNTEAFF